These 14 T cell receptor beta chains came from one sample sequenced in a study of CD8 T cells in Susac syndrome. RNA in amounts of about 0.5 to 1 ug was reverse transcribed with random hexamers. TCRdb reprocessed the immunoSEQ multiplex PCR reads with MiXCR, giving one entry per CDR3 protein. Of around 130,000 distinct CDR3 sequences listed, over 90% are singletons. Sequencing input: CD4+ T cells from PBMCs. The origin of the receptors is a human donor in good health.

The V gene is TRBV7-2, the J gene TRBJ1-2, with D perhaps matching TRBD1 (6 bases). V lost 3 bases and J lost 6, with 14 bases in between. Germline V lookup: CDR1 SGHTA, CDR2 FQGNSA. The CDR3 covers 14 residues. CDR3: CASSFGQGRHGYTF. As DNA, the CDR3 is TGTGCCAGCAGCTTCGGGCAGGGGAGACATGGCTACACCTTC. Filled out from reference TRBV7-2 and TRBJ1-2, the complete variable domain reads GAGVSQSPSNKVTEKGKDVELRCDPISGHTALYWYRQSLGQGLEFLIYFQGNSAPDKSGLPSDRFSAERTGGSVSTLTIQRTQQEDSAVYLCASSFGQGRHGYTFGSGTRLTVV.

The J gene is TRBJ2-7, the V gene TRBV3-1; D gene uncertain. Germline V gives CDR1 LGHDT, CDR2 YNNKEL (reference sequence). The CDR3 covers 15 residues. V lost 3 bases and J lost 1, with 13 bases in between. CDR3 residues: CASSHSGRRSYEQYF. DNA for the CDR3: TGTGCCAGCAGCCATTCGGGTCGGCGATCCTACGAGCAGTACTTC.

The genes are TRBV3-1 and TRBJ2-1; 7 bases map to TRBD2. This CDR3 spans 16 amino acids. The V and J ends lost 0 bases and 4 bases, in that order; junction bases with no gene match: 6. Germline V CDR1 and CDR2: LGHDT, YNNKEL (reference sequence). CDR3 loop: CASSQDLTSEYNEQFF. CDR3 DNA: TGTGCCAGCAGCCAAGATCTCACTAGCGAGTACAATGAGCAGTTCTTC.

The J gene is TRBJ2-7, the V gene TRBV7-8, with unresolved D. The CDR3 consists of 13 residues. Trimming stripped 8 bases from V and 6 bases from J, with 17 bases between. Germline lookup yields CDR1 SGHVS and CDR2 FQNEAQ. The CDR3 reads CASGELRFGEQYF. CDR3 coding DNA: TGTGCCAGCGGTGAGCTTAGATTTGGCGAGCAGTACTTC.

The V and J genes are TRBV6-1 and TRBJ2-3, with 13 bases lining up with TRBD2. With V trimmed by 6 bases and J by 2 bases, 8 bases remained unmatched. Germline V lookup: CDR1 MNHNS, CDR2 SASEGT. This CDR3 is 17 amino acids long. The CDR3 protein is CASSPHGTSGNTDTQYF. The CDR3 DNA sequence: TGTGCCAGCAGCCCCCACGGGACTAGCGGGAACACAGATACGCAGTATTTT.

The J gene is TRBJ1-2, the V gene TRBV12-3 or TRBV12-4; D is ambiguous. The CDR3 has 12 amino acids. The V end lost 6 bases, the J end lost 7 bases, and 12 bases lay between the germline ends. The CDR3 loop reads CASSTTNIGYTF. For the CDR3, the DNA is TGTGCCAGCAGCACGACCAATATTGGCTACACCTTC.

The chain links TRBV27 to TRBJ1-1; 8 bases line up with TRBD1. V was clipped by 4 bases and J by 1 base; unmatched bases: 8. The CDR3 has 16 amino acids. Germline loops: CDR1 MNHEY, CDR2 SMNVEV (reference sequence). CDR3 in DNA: TGTGCCAGCAGTTCAGGGTCTCAGGGGGCGAACACTGAAGCTTTCTTT. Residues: CASSSGSQGANTEAFF.

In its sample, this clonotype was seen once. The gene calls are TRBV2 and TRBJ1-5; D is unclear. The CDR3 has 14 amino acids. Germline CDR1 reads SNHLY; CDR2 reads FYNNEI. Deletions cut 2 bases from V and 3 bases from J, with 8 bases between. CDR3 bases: TGTGCCAGCAGTGAACTGGCGGTCAATCAGCCCCAGCATTTT. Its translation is CASSELAVNQPQHF.

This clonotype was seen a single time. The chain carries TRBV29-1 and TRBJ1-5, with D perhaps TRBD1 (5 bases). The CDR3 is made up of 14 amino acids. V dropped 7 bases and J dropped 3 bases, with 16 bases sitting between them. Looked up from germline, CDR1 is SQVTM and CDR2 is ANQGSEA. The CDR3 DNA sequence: TGCAGCGCAGTGCAGGCAGGGTACAATCAGCCCCAGCATTTT. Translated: CSAVQAGYNQPQHF.

The CDR3 region has the DNA TGTGCCATCAGTGAGTCTGGCGGGACTGAGCAGTTCTTC. Translation gives CAISESGGTEQFF. The V call is TRBV10-3, the J call TRBJ2-1, with a tentative D call TRBD2 (6 bases). Germline assignment: CDR1 ENHRY and CDR2 SYGVKD. The germline V and J ends were trimmed by 0 bases and 9 bases, with 9 bases remaining between them. The CDR3 covers 13 residues.

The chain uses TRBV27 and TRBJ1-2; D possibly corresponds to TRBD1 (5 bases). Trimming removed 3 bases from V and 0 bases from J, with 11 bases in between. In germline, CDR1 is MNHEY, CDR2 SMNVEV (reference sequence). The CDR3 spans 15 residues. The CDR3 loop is CASSLGGVPNYGYTF. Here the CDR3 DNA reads TGTGCCAGCAGTTTGGGAGGGGTACCTAACTATGGCTACACCTTC.

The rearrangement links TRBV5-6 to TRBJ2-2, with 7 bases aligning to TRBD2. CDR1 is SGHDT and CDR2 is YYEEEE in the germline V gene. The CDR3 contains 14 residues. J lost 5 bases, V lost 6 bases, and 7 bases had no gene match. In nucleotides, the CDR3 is TGTGCCAGCACCTACGGGGGGTGGACCGGGGAGCTGTTTTTT. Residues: CASTYGGWTGELFF.

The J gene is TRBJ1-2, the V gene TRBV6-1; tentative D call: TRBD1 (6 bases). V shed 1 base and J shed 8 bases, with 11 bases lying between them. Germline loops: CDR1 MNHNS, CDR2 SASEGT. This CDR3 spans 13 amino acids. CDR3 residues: CASSEERGHGYTF. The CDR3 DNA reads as TGTGCCAGCAGTGAAGAGAGGGGACACGGCTACACCTTC.

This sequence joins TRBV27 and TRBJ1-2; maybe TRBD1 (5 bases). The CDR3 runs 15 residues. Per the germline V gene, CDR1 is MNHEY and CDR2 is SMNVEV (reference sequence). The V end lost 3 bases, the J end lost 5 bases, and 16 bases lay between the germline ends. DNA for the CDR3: TGTGCCAGCAGTTTGCGGGGGGGGTCTGGTTATGGCTACACCTTC. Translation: CASSLRGGSGYGYTF.